The source of this T cell receptor beta chain is a study of blood T cell repertoires in COVID-19. Looking at the study overall: PBMCs, B-cell-depleted T cells, or T cells were the source of the cDNA or gDNA that made up the material.

TCRdb's copy holds only in-frame clones and misses some; the assay was immunoSEQ multiplex PCR. The sample has 250,000 to 300,000 clones; around 90% are singletons. Trimming took 5 bases from V and 9 from J; bases not matched to a gene: 13. CDR3 length equals 15 residues. Germline V lookup: CDR1 SEHNR, CDR2 FQNEAQ (reference sequence). The clonotype originates from a woman in her 30s who had recovered from COVID-19. The sequenced material came from PBMCs or T cells enriched from blood (not recorded which). V is TRBV7-9 and J is TRBJ2-1; the match to TRBD1 covers 7 bases. CDR3 loop: CASSLPGQSVGEQFF. CDR3 DNA: TGTGCCAGCAGCCTACCGGGACAGAGTGTCGGTGAGCAGTTCTTC.